These 3 T cell receptor beta chains were sequenced from one sample in a study of response to subunit inactivated influenza vaccine. TCRdb called the RT-PCR reads again in MiXCR, with one record for every CDR3 protein. The sample gives hundreds of thousands of distinct CDR3 sequences, approximately 15% of which show up once; 7.6% is in the top ten. The sample was PBMCs from blood, taken 14 days before vaccination. All receptors derive from a man in his fifties who received an inactivated influenza vaccine.

The chain uses TRBV28 and TRBJ1-1; D uncertain. In germline, CDR1 is MDHEN, CDR2 SYDVKM. The CDR3 loop spans 14 amino acids. Trimming shortened V by 6 bases and J by 3 bases, and 14 bases separated the two germline ends. The CDR3 is CASSEGSGHTEAFF. Written as DNA, the CDR3 is TGTGCCAGCAGCGAGGGATCTGGGCACACTGAAGCTTTCTTT.

This clonotype occurred a few times. CDR3 coding DNA: TGTGCCAGCAGTCCGAGACACCAGGACTACACAGATACGCAGTATTTT. It is translated as CASSPRHQDYTDTQYF. The chain links TRBV6-1 to TRBJ2-3, with D perhaps matching TRBD2 (6 bases). This CDR3 region has 16 residues. Trimming shortened V by 5 bases and J by 2 bases, and 17 bases separated the two germline ends. Germline V gives CDR1 MNHNS, CDR2 SASEGT.

The CDR3 bases are TGTGCCAGCAGCTCCCATCTCCGCTCCTACAATGAGCAGTTCTTC. Protein: CASSSHLRSYNEQFF. The chain recombines TRBV7-2 with TRBJ2-1, with D unresolved. The CDR3 consists of 15 residues. Trimming took 4 bases from V and 0 from J, leaving 10 bases between them. The germline gives CDR1 SGHTA, CDR2 FQGNSA.